A single T cell receptor (beta chain) is shown here with its context. Its antigen has not been determined. No qualities accompany the bases; no much larger clone lies one base away. This sample is drawn from a study of T cell responses to AZD1222 COVID-19 vaccine (dated by TCRdb to the early 2020s). Context from the whole study: AZD1222 recipients given second doses at about 4 weeks or at about 12 weeks were pooled, since spike-specific TCR depth and breadth were not found to differ between the two schedules. A total of approximately 250 trial participants underwent TCR sequencing, of whom about 210 had received two doses of AZD1222 and some 26 had received two doses of the MenACWY control vaccine. Trial participants were enrolled into age subgroups of 18-55, 56-69 and 70-plus years, which contained around 150, 28 and 57 TCR-sequenced participants, respectively.

Points the paper makes about the study in general: Only six AZD1222 recipients were SARS-CoV-2 seropositive at baseline, limiting conclusions about previously exposed vaccinees. No day 14 peak-response samples were available, so repertoires were characterized only after the peak T cell response. Participants were mostly white British, with more females than males. The authors suggested clonal diversity may have been underestimated. After two AZD1222 doses, both the breadth and the depth of spike-specific TCRs were significantly higher than at day 0 and than in MenACWY recipients. The vaccine-associated CD4 TCRs covered the entire spike protein, and the dominant responses fell in regions 160-218 and 743-854. The 56-69-year group was small, and its depth increase did not reach significance, likely because of low power. Reportedly, close to half of the unique spike-specific TCRs recognized epitopes lying outside the regions that are mutated in the B.1.351 and B.1.1.7 variants.

V is shortened by 2 bases, J by 0 bases, and the region joining them spans 5 bases. The germline V gene (reference sequence) yields LGHDT for CDR1 and YNNKEL for CDR2. The CDR3 contains 14 residues, cysteine and phenylalanine counted. Of the read, only the CDR3 DNA is kept; its 42 bases are in frame from base 1. The sample's time point label, decoded: baseline before first vaccination. Vaccinee samples were obtained from the UK trials COV001 and COV002, which included a single-blind randomized controlled phase 2/3 trial of AZD1222 (ChAdOx1 nCoV-19) in healthy adults. Trial participant PBMC samples were collected at day 0 and day 28 after the second dose for TCRbeta chain sequencing. The CDR3 regions of human TCRbeta chains were subjected to immunosequencing. The authors' analysis ran thus. TCRs in the repertoires were matched against a reference library of SARS-CoV-2-specific TCRs that had been generated with the MIRA antigen-specificity platform. Breadth was defined as the fraction of unique TCRs that were SARS-CoV-2-associated. Depth was defined as the fraction of total T cells that were SARS-CoV-2-associated. Using the MIRA data, each spike-specific TCR was mapped to the spike region that the TCR reacts to and placed in a CD4 or CD8 class. Log10-transformed breadth and depth values were compared by one-way ANOVA with Sidak's multiple comparisons tests. TCRdb stores this immuneACCESS table with in-frame sequences only. Part of the clones is absent; in the studies checked, under half of the shortfall reflects unresolved V genes, and no reason is known for the rest. V and J calls and clone size are those listed in that table; D and trimming were worked out from the DNA. Here the sample has under 200,000 clones; about 92% occur a single time. Clones ranked in the top ten supply 3.5% to 5% of the sample.

The V gene is TRBV3-1 (or the pseudogene TRBV3-2) and the J gene is TRBJ1-3; the D gene cannot be resolved reliably. The material was peripheral blood, obtained on day 0 of AZD1222 vaccination. The TCR comes from an adult in good health. The CDR3 reads CASSQLGSGNTIYF. The DNA sequence reads TGTGCCAGCAGCCAATTAGGCTCTGGAAACACCATATATTTT.